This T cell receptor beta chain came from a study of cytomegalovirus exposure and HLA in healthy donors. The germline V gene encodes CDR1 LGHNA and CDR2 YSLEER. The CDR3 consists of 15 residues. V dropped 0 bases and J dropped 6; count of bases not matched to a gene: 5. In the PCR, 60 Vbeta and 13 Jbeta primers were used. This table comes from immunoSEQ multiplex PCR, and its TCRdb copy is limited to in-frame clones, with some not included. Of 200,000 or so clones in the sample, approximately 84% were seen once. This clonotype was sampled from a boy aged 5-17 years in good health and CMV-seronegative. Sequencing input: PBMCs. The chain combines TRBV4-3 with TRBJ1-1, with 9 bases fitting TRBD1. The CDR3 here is CASSQDTGGFAEAFF. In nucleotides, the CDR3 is TGCGCCAGCAGCCAAGATACAGGGGGCTTCGCTGAAGCTTTCTTT.